This T cell receptor (beta chain) was obtained from a study of T cell responses to AZD1222 COVID-19 vaccine. Using immunoSEQ multiplex PCR, the repertoire was profiled, and TCRdb retains in-frame clones only, with some absent. This sample yields approximately 77,000 clones, of which 80% to 95% are seen a single time; roughly 5.1% belongs to the top ten. J gave up 4 bases and V 4 bases, and 5 bases lay outside the gene matches. The germline gives CDR1 SGDLS, CDR2 YYNGEE. This CDR3 has 15 residues. The receptor was isolated from an adult who received the AZD1222 COVID-19 vaccine. V gene TRBV9 combines with J gene TRBJ2-2; 9 bases are shared with TRBD1. Sample: peripheral blood, taken 28 days after the second AZD1222 dose. The CDR3 DNA follows: TGTGCCAGCAGCCTGAGGACAGGGGTCACCGGGGAGCTGTTTTTT. Protein sequence: CASSLRTGVTGELFF.